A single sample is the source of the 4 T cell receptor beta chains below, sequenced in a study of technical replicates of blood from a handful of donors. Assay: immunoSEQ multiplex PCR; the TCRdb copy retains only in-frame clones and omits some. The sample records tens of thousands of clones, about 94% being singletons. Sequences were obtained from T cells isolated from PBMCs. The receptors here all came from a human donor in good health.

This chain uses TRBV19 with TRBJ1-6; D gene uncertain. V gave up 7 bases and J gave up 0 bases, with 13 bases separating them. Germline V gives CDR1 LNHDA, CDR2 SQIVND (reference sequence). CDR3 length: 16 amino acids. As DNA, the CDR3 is TGTGCCAGTACCCTAGGAAGGAGCTCCTATAATTCACCCCTCCACTTT. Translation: CASTLGRSSYNSPLHF.

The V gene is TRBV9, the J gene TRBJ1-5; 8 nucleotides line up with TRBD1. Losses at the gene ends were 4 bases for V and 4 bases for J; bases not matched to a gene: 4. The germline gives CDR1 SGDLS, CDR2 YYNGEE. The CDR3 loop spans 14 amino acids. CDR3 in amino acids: CASSRQGMNQPQHF. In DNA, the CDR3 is TGTGCCAGCAGCCGACAGGGGATGAATCAGCCCCAGCATTTT.

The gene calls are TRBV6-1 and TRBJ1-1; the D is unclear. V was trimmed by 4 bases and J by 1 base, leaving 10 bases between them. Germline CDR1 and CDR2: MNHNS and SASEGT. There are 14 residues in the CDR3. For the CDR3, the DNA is TGTGCCAGCAGTGTAGAACGGTGGAACACTGAAGCTTTCTTT. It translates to CASSVERWNTEAFF.

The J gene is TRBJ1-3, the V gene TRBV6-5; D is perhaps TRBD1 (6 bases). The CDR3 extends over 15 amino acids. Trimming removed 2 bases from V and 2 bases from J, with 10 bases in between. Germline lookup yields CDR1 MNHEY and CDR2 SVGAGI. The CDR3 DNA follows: TGTGCCAGCAGTTACGGGGGGGCTACTGGAAACACCATATATTTT. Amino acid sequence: CASSYGGATGNTIYF.